Following are 9 T cell receptor beta chains from one sample sequenced in a study of cytomegalovirus exposure and HLA in healthy donors. Both 60 Vbeta primers and 13 Jbeta primers went into the PCR. The method was immunoSEQ multiplex PCR; TCRdb's version includes in-frame clones alone and lacks a portion of them. This table has 90,000 to 120,000 clones, over 70% appearing once. The sequencing sample was made of PBMCs. These receptors came from a man younger than 40 in good health and CMV-seronegative.

V usage is TRBV19 and J usage is TRBJ2-7, with a possible D match to TRBD2 (6 bases). Per the germline V gene, CDR1 is LNHDA and CDR2 is SQIVND (reference sequence). With 3 bases removed from V and 6 bases from J, the gap between germline ends came to 9 bases. This CDR3 spans 12 amino acids. The CDR3 protein is CASSMRGGEQYF. CDR3 nucleotide sequence: TGTGCCAGTAGTATGCGGGGCGGCGAGCAGTACTTC.

The V and J genes are TRBV15 and TRBJ2-7; tentatively, D is TRBD1 (5 bases). The length of the CDR3 is 14 residues. CDR1 is LNHNV, CDR2 YYDKDF, per germline (reference sequence). The V end was cut by 1 base, the J end by 4 bases, with 11 bases between. The DNA of the CDR3 is TGTGCCACCAGCAGAGGCAGGGTTCAGTACGAGCAGTACTTC. This encodes CATSRGRVQYEQYF.

The J gene is TRBJ2-7, the V gene TRBV5-4; no reliable D call. With 0 bases removed from V and 4 bases from J, the gap between germline ends came to 8 bases. There are 13 residues in the CDR3. Germline CDR1 SGHNT, CDR2 YYREEE (reference sequence). CDR3 in amino acids: CASSLGAQYEQYF. CDR3 sequence (DNA): TGTGCCAGCAGCTTGGGGGCCCAGTACGAGCAGTACTTC.

V and J are TRBV6-5 and TRBJ1-1; D is unresolved. CDR3 length equals 15 residues. Per germline, CDR1 MNHEY and CDR2 SVGAGI. Trimming shortened V by 0 bases and J by 1 base, and 9 bases separated the two germline ends. The CDR3 bases are TGTGCCAGCAGTTACTCTTTGGAGTGGAACACTGAAGCTTTCTTT. The encoded protein is CASSYSLEWNTEAFF.

The chain has TRBV19 and TRBJ1-2; 7 bases are a match to TRBD1. Germline V gene sequence: CDR1 LNHDA, CDR2 SQIVND (reference sequence). With 6 bases clipped from V and 2 bases from J, the junction kept 3 bases outside the gene matches. This CDR3 is 13 amino acids long. CDR3 DNA sequence: TGTGCCAGTAGCCCGGGACAGAACTATGGCTACACCTTC. Translated: CASSPGQNYGYTF. Complete variable domain (other parts from reference TRBV19 and TRBJ1-2): DGGITQSPKYLFRKEGQNVTLSCEQNLNHDAMYWYRQDPGQGLRLIYYSQIVNDFQKGDIAEGYSVSREKKESFPLTVTSAQKNPTAFYLCASSPGQNYGYTFGSGTRLTVV.

In this sample, this clone turned up once. The chain couples TRBV5-1 to TRBJ1-4; D call uncertain. V lost 0 bases and J 3 bases, leaving 6 bases between the germline ends. Germline V gene lookup returns CDR1 SGHRS and CDR2 YFSETQ. There are 14 residues in the CDR3. For the CDR3, the DNA is TGCGCCAGCAGCTTGGAGGACTCTAATGAAAAACTGTTTTTT. As protein: CASSLEDSNEKLFF.

This clone was seen just once. Within the sample, other DNA sequences also encode this same CDR3. The chain uses TRBV5-1 and TRBJ2-7; D gene unclear. Per the germline V gene, CDR1 is SGHRS and CDR2 is YFSETQ. The germline V and J ends were trimmed by 0 bases and 2 bases, with 6 bases remaining between them. CDR3 length: 13 residues. In DNA form, the CDR3 reads TGCGCCAGCAGCTTGGGGGCCCCCTACGAGCAGTACTTC. Translated, it gives CASSLGAPYEQYF.

The chain has TRBV18 and TRBJ1-2; 9 bases map to TRBD1. Germline loops: CDR1 KGHSH, CDR2 LQKENI. The CDR3 totals 14 residues. V lost 2 bases and J lost 5; bases outside the gene matches: 3. The CDR3 DNA follows: TGTGCCAGCTCACCAGGGACAGGGAAGTATGGCTACACCTTC. This gives the protein CASSPGTGKYGYTF. The entire variable domain, with the rest obtained from reference TRBV18 and TRBJ1-2, is as follows: NAGVMQNPRHLVRRRGQEARLRCSPMKGHSHVYWYRQLPEEGLKFMVYLQKENIIDESGMPKERFSAEFPKEGPSILRIQQVVRGDSAAYFCASSPGTGKYGYTFGSGTRLTVV.

The chain carries TRBV10-3 and TRBJ1-1; D ambiguous. The CDR3 is 13 amino acids. Trimming pared 2 bases from V and 1 base from J, leaving 5 bases between. From germline, CDR1 is ENHRY and CDR2 SYGVKD. The CDR3 sequence is CAISEGGNTEAFF. The CDR3 region has the DNA TGTGCCATCAGTGAGGGCGGGAACACTGAAGCTTTCTTT.